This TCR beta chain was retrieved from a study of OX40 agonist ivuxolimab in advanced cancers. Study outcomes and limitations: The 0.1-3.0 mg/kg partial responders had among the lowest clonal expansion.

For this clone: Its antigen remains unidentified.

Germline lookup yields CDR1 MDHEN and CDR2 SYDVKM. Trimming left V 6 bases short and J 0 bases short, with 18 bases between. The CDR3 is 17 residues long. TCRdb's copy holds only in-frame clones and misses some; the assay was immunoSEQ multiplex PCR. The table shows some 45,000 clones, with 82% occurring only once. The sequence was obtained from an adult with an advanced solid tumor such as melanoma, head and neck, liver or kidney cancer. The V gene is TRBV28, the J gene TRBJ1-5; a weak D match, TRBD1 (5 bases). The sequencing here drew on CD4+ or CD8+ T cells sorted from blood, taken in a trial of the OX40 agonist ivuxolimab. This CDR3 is CASRSSKGKGSNQPQHF. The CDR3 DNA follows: TGTGCCAGCAGGTCCTCCAAGGGGAAAGGTAGCAATCAGCCCCAGCATTTT. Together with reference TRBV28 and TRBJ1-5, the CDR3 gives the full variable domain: DVKVTQSSRYLVKRTGEKVFLECVQDMDHENMFWYRQDPGLGLRLIYFSYDVKMKEKGDIPEGYSVSREKKERFSLILESASTNQTSMYLCASRSSKGKGSNQPQHFGDGTRLSIL.